This T cell receptor (beta chain) stems from a study of blood T cell repertoires in COVID-19. Study overall: Nucleic acid was either cDNA or gDNA, and it came from T cells, B-cell-depleted T cells, or PBMCs.

Measured with immunoSEQ multiplex PCR; TCRdb has only the in-frame clones, and not every one. The table shows around 95,000 clones, with 90% occurring only once. CDR1 and CDR2 from the germline V gene are SQVTM and ANQGSEA. CDR3 length: 16 residues. Trimming left V 5 bases short and J 5 bases short, with 22 bases between. This receptor was obtained from a man aged 50 to 60 with acute or convalescent COVID-19. The sequenced material came from peripheral blood. The gene calls are TRBV29-1 and TRBJ2-1; D is ambiguous. CDR3 DNA sequence: TGCAGCGTTCAATCTCCGAGACACCTCTTCAACAATGAGCAGTTCTTC. Its protein product is CSVQSPRHLFNNEQFF.